A single sample gave rise to the 27 T cell receptor beta chains below, sequenced in a study of Ad26.COV2.S vaccination and SARS-CoV-2 variants. Treatment of the sample: about 20 received Ad26.COV2.S at low or high dose, single or two shots; about 5 received placebo; per-sample allocation not given. The samples were gathered on day 63 after the first injection of vaccine or placebo. Profiled with immunoSEQ multiplex PCR; TCRdb holds only in-frame clones, not every one. Of 200,000 to 300,000 clones listed, around 89% are singletons. This specimen was peripheral blood, taken in a trial of Ad26.COV2.S vaccine versus placebo. Receptors originate from a person between 18 and 60 years old who received the Ad26.COV2.S COVID-19 vaccine or a placebo.

The rearrangement uses TRBV24-1 and TRBJ2-1; 11 bases are shared with TRBD2. V dropped 3 bases and J dropped 3; count of bases not matched to a gene: 6. Germline V gene lookup returns CDR1 KGHDR and CDR2 SFDVKD. This CDR3 is built from 17 residues. The CDR3 coding sequence is TGTGCCACCAGTGATGGGGGACTAGCGGTCAACTACAATGAGCAGTTCTTC. Translation: CATSDGGLAVNYNEQFF.

The genes are TRBV19 and TRBJ1-3; D is uncertain. The length of the CDR3 is 16 residues. V was shortened by 3 bases and J by 2 bases, with 14 bases between the two germline ends. Germline assignment: CDR1 LNHDA and CDR2 SQIVND (reference sequence). CDR3 amino acids: CASSIRGGLAGNTIYF. The CDR3 DNA sequence: TGTGCCAGTAGTATTCGAGGCGGATTGGCTGGAAACACCATATATTTT.

CDR3 protein: CASSLALNTEAFF. CDR3 sequence (DNA): TGTGCCAGCAGTTTAGCGTTAAACACTGAAGCTTTCTTT. J is TRBJ1-1 and V is TRBV12-3 or TRBV12-4; D is undetermined. V lost 0 bases, J lost 2 bases, and 4 bases lay in between. The CDR3 covers 13 residues.

This chain connects TRBV19 to TRBJ1-2; D gene uncertain. V shed 4 bases and J shed 5 bases, with 14 bases lying between them. Germline V CDR1 and CDR2: LNHDA, SQIVND (reference sequence). The CDR3 is 14 amino acids. The CDR3 DNA reads as TGTGCCAGTAGTACCCCCGGGTCTGGGTATGGCTACACCTTC. Protein sequence: CASSTPGSGYGYTF.

The chain is built from TRBV5-1 and TRBJ2-1; D may be TRBD1 (6 bases). The CDR3 is 14 amino acids. V was shortened by 2 bases and J by 8 bases, with 14 bases between the two germline ends. Germline values: CDR1 SGHRS, CDR2 YFSETQ. The CDR3 region has the DNA TGCGCCAGCAGCTTAGGGGACACTTTACATGAGCAGTTCTTC. This encodes CASSLGDTLHEQFF. Complete variable domain (other parts from reference TRBV5-1 and TRBJ2-1): KAGVTQTPRYLIKTRGQQVTLSCSPISGHRSVSWYQQTPGQGLQFLFEYFSETQRNKGNFPGRFSGRQFSNSRSEMNVSTLELGDSALYLCASSLGDTLHEQFFGPGTRLTVL.

The chain's CDR3 is CASSLGQINQPQHF. The CDR3 DNA sequence: TGTGCCAGCAGCTTAGGGCAGATAAATCAGCCCCAGCATTTT. The chain combines TRBV7-2 with TRBJ1-5, with D unclear. Deletions cut 1 base from V and 4 bases from J, with 8 bases between. Germline assignment: CDR1 SGHTA and CDR2 FQGNSA. CDR3 length equals 14 residues.

The chain uses TRBV7-2 and TRBJ2-5; no firm D call. This CDR3 contains 15 residues. Trimming left V 5 bases short and J 5 bases short, with 18 bases between. The germline gives CDR1 SGHTA, CDR2 FQGNSA. CDR3 sequence: CASSGPVRARETQYF. The CDR3 region has the DNA TGTGCCAGCAGCGGACCCGTGAGAGCCAGGGAGACCCAGTACTTC.

This chain joins TRBV7-2 and TRBJ2-5, with D possibly TRBD1 on 6 matching bases. CDR1 is SGHTA, CDR2 FQGNSA, per germline. The CDR3 is made up of 14 amino acids. V was cut by 5 bases and J by 1 base, with 11 bases left in between. CDR3 coding DNA: TGTGCCAGCAGCCGCCGGGACACCCAAGAGACCCAGTACTTC. Its protein product is CASSRRDTQETQYF. Full variable domain (missing parts from reference TRBV7-2 and TRBJ2-5): GAGVSQSPSNKVTEKGKDVELRCDPISGHTALYWYRQSLGQGLEFLIYFQGNSAPDKSGLPSDRFSAERTGGSVSTLTIQRTQQEDSAVYLCASSRRDTQETQYFGPGTRLLVL.

The chain has TRBV5-1 and TRBJ1-2, with 9 bases lining up with TRBD1. This CDR3 has 16 amino acids. V gave up 3 bases and J gave up 4 bases; unmatched junction bases: 10. Germline loops: CDR1 SGHRS, CDR2 YFSETQ. In nucleotides, the CDR3 is TGCGCCAGCAGCTCCAATTTACAGGGGGCGAGCTATGGCTACACCTTC. Translation gives CASSSNLQGASYGYTF. Variable domain in full (rest from reference TRBV5-1 and TRBJ1-2): KAGVTQTPRYLIKTRGQQVTLSCSPISGHRSVSWYQQTPGQGLQFLFEYFSETQRNKGNFPGRFSGRQFSNSRSEMNVSTLELGDSALYLCASSSNLQGASYGYTFGSGTRLTVV.

This clone has more than one count but fewer than ten. The V call is TRBV28, the J call TRBJ1-5, with D unresolved. This CDR3 is 14 amino acids long. The V end lost 6 bases, the J end lost 9 bases, and 18 bases lay between the germline ends. CDR1 is MDHEN and CDR2 is SYDVKM in the germline V gene. The CDR3, as DNA: TGTGCCAGCAGCCCTAATATGATGGAGAGGCCCCAGCATTTT. This translates into CASSPNMMERPQHF.

The V and J genes are TRBV5-1 and TRBJ1-4; D perhaps matches TRBD1 (5 bases). The CDR3 length is 13 residues. Germline lookup yields CDR1 SGHRS and CDR2 YFSETQ. Deletions cut 0 bases from V and 5 bases from J, with 5 bases between. This CDR3 is CASSLGQNEKLFF. The DNA of the CDR3 is TGCGCCAGCAGCTTGGGACAGAATGAAAAACTGTTTTTT.

The chain joins TRBV5-1 to TRBJ2-3; either TRBD1 or TRBD2 may fit D (5 bases each). Trimming took 2 bases from V and 0 from J, leaving 10 bases between them. The length of the CDR3 is 15 residues. Germline CDR1 SGHRS, CDR2 YFSETQ. The CDR3 is CASSLRDPSTDTQYF. CDR3 nucleotides: TGCGCCAGCAGCTTACGGGACCCTAGCACAGATACGCAGTATTTT.

V is TRBV5-6 and J is TRBJ1-5; a possible D gene is TRBD1 (5 bases). The V and J ends lost 3 bases and 1 base respectively, with 11 bases between them. CDR1 and CDR2 from the germline V gene are SGHDT and YYEEEE. This CDR3 has 15 amino acids. Written as DNA, the CDR3 is TGTGCCAGCAGCTCCTGGGACTTGAGCAATCAGCCCCAGCATTTT. This codes for CASSSWDLSNQPQHF.

This clone is a singleton in its sample. The chain joins TRBV5-1 to TRBJ1-1; 11 bases map to TRBD1. CDR3 length: 15 amino acids. J was trimmed by 7 bases and V by 5 bases; bases with no gene match: 10. CDR1 and CDR2 (germline): SGHRS, YFSETQ. CDR3 in amino acids: CASSLWRTGGNEAFF. For the CDR3, the DNA is TGCGCCAGCAGTCTATGGAGGACAGGGGGCAATGAAGCTTTCTTT.

The J gene is TRBJ1-2, the V gene TRBV10-3; no clear D gene. Trimming shortened V by 10 bases and J by 0 bases, and 9 bases separated the two germline ends. Germline V lookup: CDR1 ENHRY, CDR2 SYGVKD. The CDR3 runs 12 residues. CDR3 amino acids: CATSDSNYGYTF. Written as DNA, the CDR3 is TGTGCCACCTCTGACTCTAACTATGGCTACACCTTC.

The chain is built from TRBV27 and TRBJ2-2, with D possibly being TRBD1 (6 bases). This CDR3 comprises 14 residues. Trimming left V 2 bases short and J 6 bases short, with 10 bases between. Germline CDR1 and CDR2: MNHEY and SMNVEV (reference sequence). This CDR3 is CASSLTRGAGELFF. The CDR3 nucleotides are TGTGCCAGCAGTTTAACCAGGGGCGCCGGGGAGCTGTTTTTT.

V is TRBV11-2 and J is TRBJ2-7; 8 nucleotides line up with TRBD1. The CDR3 loop spans 19 amino acids. V shed 4 bases, J shed 3 bases, and the junction held 20 bases outside the gene matches. CDR1 and CDR2 (germline): SGHAT, FQNNGV. The CDR3 loop reads CASSSGGRGKTLGLYEQYF. Here the CDR3 DNA reads TGTGCCAGCAGCTCAGGGGGCAGGGGGAAGACCCTGGGACTCTACGAGCAGTACTTC.

J is TRBJ1-6 and V is TRBV29-1, with 7 bases aligning to TRBD1. The germline V gene encodes CDR1 SQVTM and CDR2 ANQGSEA. V shed 0 bases, J shed 7 bases, and the junction held 3 bases outside the gene matches. This CDR3 is 14 amino acids long. The CDR3 protein is CSVEDRTGNSPLHF. The CDR3 DNA reads TGCAGCGTTGAAGATAGGACAGGCAATTCACCCCTCCACTTT.

In this sample, this clone turned up once. The chain is built from TRBV6-2 or TRBV6-3 and TRBJ1-2, with D tentatively TRBD1 (6 bases). The CDR3 spans 16 residues. Germline values: CDR1 MNHEY, CDR2 SVGEGT. Trimming shortened V by 6 bases and J by 4 bases, and 21 bases separated the two germline ends. CDR3 protein: CASSPMGGALAYGYTF. CDR3 DNA: TGTGCCAGCAGCCCCATGGGGGGGGCGCTGGCCTATGGCTACACCTTC.

V and J are TRBV28 and TRBJ2-2; the match to TRBD2 covers 9 bases. J lost 2 bases, V lost 6 bases, and 10 bases had no gene match. The CDR3 sequence is 17 residues long. Per germline, CDR1 MDHEN and CDR2 SYDVKM. In DNA form, the CDR3 reads TGTGCCAGCAGCCGAATAGCTAGCGGGGTTAACACCGGGGAGCTGTTTTTT. Its protein product is CASSRIASGVNTGELFF.

The rearrangement links TRBV5-1 to TRBJ2-7; D perhaps matches TRBD2 (6 bases). The V end was cut by 2 bases, the J end by 3 bases, with 21 bases between. There are 17 residues in the CDR3. Germline loops: CDR1 SGHRS, CDR2 YFSETQ. The CDR3 nucleotides read TGCGCCAGCAGCTTTGGCCTGAAAGGGGCGCGGGACTACGAGCAGTACTTC. Amino acid sequence: CASSFGLKGARDYEQYF. The full variable domain, its missing parts supplied by reference TRBV5-1 and TRBJ2-7, is KAGVTQTPRYLIKTRGQQVTLSCSPISGHRSVSWYQQTPGQGLQFLFEYFSETQRNKGNFPGRFSGRQFSNSRSEMNVSTLELGDSALYLCASSFGLKGARDYEQYFGPGTRLTVT.

The rearrangement uses TRBV25-1 and TRBJ1-2; 8 bases are shared with TRBD1. The V gene's germline CDR1 is MGHDK and CDR2 SYGVNS. V lost 7 bases and J lost 6; bases outside the gene matches: 10. This CDR3 spans 14 amino acids. Here the CDR3 reads CASTFGQGGNGYTF. DNA for the CDR3: TGTGCCAGCACCTTTGGACAGGGAGGGAATGGCTACACCTTC.

The V gene is TRBV5-6, the J gene TRBJ1-1, with D tentatively TRBD1 (5 bases). Trimming removed 3 bases at V and 7 bases at J, with 10 bases between. This CDR3 comprises 12 residues. Germline V lookup: CDR1 SGHDT, CDR2 YYEEEE. The CDR3: CASSSLGGEAFF. As DNA, the CDR3 is TGTGCCAGCAGCTCCCTTGGGGGTGAAGCTTTCTTT.

The chain recombines TRBV7-3 with TRBJ1-6, with D perhaps matching TRBD1 (5 bases). Germline CDR1 and CDR2: SGHTA and FQGTGA. Trimming removed 3 bases from V and 1 base from J, with 7 bases in between. CDR3 length: 15 residues. CDR3 sequence reads: CASSFGGSYNSPLHF. In nucleotides, the CDR3 is TGTGCCAGCAGCTTTGGGGGGTCCTATAATTCACCCCTCCACTTT. The variable domain in full, completed from reference TRBV7-3 and TRBJ1-6, reads GAGVSQTPSNKVTEKGKYVELRCDPISGHTALYWYRQSLGQGPEFLIYFQGTGAADDSGLPNDRFFAVRPEGSVSTLKIQRTERGDSAVYLCASSFGGSYNSPLHFGNGTRLTVT.

In its sample, this clone was seen a few times. The V and J genes are TRBV5-1 and TRBJ2-1; the match to TRBD2 covers 7 bases. The germline CDR1 and CDR2 sequences are SGHRS and YFSETQ. V shed 4 bases and J 2 bases; nucleotides not matched to a gene: 9. This CDR3 spans 16 amino acids. The CDR3 spells CASSPGLRGTYNEQFF. The CDR3 DNA reads TGCGCCAGCAGCCCAGGTTTGCGGGGGACCTACAATGAGCAGTTCTTC.

In DNA, the CDR3 is TGTGCCAGCAGCCTTCGGGCAGGGGTTGGCGACAATGAGCAGTTCTTC. This codes for CASSLRAGVGDNEQFF. The J gene is TRBJ2-1, the V gene TRBV27, with a tentative D call TRBD1 (6 bases). Germline V gene data show CDR1 as MNHEY and CDR2 as SMNVEV (reference sequence). Trimming shortened V by 6 bases and J by 5 bases, and 20 bases separated the two germline ends. CDR3 length equals 16 residues.

The chain employs TRBV14 and TRBJ2-7; 8 nucleotides match TRBD1. The junction had 3 bases not matched to a gene; V was cut back by 4 bases and J by 1 base. This CDR3 comprises 14 residues. Germline loops: CDR1 SGHDN, CDR2 FVKESK. This CDR3 reads CASSPGQGSYEQYF. The CDR3 DNA is TGTGCCAGCAGCCCAGGACAGGGATCCTACGAGCAGTACTTC.